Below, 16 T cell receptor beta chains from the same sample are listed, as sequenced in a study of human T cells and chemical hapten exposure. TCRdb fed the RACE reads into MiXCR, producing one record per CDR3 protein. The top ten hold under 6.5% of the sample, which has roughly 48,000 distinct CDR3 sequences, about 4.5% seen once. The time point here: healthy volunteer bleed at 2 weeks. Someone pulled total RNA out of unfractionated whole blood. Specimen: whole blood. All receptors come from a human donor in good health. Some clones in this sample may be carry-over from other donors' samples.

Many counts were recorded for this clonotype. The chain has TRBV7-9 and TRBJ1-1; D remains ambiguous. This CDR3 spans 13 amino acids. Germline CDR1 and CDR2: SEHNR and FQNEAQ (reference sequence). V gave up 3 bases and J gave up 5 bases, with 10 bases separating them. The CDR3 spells CASSFSPWTEAFF. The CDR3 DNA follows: TGTGCCAGCAGCTTCAGCCCGTGGACTGAAGCTTTCTTT. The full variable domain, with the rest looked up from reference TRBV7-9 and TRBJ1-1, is DTGVSQNPRHKITKRGQNVTFRCDPISEHNRLYWYRQTLGQGPEFLTYFQNEAQLEKSRLLSDRFSAERPKGSFSTLEIQRTEQGDSAMYLCASSFSPWTEAFFGQGTRLTVV.

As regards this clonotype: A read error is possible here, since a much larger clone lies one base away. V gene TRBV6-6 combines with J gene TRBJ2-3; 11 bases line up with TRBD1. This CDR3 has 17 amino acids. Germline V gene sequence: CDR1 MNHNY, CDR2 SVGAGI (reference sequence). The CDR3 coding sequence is TGTGTCAGCAGCGCCGGACAGGGGGCATCAGGGTTAGATACGCAGTATTTT. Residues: CVSSAGQGASGLDTQYF.

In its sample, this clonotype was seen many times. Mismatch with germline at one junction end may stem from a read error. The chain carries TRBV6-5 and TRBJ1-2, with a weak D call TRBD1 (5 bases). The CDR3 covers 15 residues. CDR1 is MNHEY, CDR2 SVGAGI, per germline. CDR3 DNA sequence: TGCGCCAGCAGTTACCTGGTCCAGGGTGACTATGGCTACACCTTC. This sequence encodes CASSYLVQGDYGYTF.

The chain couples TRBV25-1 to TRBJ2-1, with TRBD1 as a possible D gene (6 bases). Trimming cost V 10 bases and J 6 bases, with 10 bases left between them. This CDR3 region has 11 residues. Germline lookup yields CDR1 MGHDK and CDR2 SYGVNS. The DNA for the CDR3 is TGTGCCACCTACAGGGCCAATGAGCAGTTCTTC. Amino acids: CATYRANEQFF.

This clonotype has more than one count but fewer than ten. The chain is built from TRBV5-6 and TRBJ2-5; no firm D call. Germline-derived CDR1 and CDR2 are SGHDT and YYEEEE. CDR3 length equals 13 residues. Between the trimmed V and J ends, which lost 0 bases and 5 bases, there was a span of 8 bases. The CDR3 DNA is TGTGCCAGCAGCTTGGCGGCCTGGGAGACCCAGTACTTC. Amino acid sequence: CASSLAAWETQYF.

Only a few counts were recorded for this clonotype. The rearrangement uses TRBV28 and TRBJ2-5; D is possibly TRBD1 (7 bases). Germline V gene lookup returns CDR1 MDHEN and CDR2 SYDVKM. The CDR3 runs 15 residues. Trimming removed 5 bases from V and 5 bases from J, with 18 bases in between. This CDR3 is CASSTPEGARETQYF. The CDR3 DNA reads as TGTGCCAGCAGTACCCCGGAGGGGGCGCGGGAGACCCAGTACTTC.

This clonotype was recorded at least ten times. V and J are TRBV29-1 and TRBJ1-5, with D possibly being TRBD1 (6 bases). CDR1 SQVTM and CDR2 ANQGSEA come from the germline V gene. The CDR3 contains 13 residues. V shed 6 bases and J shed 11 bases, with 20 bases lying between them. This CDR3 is CSVGPDPNRAQHF. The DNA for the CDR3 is TGCAGCGTGGGGCCTGATCCCAACAGGGCCCAGCATTTT.

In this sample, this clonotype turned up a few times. For the CDR3, the DNA is TGTGCCAGCAGAGCTCGGGACGGAACTTTATCTAGCAATCAGCCCCAGCATTTT. Encoded protein: CASRARDGTLSSNQPQHF. The chain combines TRBV27 with TRBJ1-5; possible D gene TRBD1, 5 bases. Trimming took 6 bases from V and 0 from J, leaving 21 bases between them. CDR1 is MNHEY and CDR2 is SMNVEV in the germline V gene (reference sequence). The CDR3 length is 18 residues.

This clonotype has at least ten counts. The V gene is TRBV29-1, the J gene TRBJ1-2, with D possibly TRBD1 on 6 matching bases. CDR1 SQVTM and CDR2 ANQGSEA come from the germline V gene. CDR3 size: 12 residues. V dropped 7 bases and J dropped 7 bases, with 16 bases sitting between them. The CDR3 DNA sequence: TGCAGCGAATTTAGGGGGGCAGCTGGCTACACCTTC. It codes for CSEFRGAAGYTF.

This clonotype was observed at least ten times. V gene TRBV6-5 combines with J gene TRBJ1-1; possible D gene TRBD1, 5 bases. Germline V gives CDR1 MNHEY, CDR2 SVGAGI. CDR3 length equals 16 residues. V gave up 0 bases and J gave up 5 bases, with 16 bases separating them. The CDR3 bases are TGTGCCAGCAGTTACTCGAGGGGCAGGGTGGGAACTGAAGCTTTCTTT. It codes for CASSYSRGRVGTEAFF.

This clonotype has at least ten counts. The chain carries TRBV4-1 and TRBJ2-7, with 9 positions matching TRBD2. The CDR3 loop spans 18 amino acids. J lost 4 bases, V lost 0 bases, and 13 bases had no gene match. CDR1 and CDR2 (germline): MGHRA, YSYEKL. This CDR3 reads CASSQEYPSAGGPYEQYF. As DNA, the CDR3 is TGCGCCAGCAGCCAAGAATACCCTTCGGCGGGAGGGCCGTACGAGCAGTACTTC.

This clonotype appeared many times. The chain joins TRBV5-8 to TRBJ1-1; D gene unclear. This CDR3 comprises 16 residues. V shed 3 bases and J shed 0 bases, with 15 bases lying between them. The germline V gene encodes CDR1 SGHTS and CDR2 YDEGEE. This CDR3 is CASSWGRARLNTEAFF. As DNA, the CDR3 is TGTGCCAGCAGCTGGGGAAGGGCCCGGCTGAACACTGAAGCTTTCTTT.

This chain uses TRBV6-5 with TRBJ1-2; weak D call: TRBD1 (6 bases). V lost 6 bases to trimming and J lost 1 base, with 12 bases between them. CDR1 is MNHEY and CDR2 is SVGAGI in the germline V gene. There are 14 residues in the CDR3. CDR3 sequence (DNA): TGTGCCAGCAGGCTCGGACAGCATAACTATGGCTACACCTTC. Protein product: CASRLGQHNYGYTF.

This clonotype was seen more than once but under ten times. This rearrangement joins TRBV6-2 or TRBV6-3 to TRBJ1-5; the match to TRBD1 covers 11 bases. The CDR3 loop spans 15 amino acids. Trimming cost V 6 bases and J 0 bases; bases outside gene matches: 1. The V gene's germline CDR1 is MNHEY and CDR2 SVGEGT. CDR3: CASRGTGGSNQPQHF. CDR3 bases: TGTGCCAGCAGGGGGACAGGGGGTAGCAATCAGCCCCAGCATTTT.

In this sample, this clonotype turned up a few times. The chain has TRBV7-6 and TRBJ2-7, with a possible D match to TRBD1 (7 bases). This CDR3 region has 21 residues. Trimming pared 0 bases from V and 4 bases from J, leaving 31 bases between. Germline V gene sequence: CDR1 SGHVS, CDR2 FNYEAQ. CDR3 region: CASSLAMGQSWRVLGAYEQYF. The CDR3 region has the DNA TGTGCCAGCAGCTTAGCTATGGGACAGTCCTGGAGGGTGCTAGGAGCTTACGAGCAGTACTTC.

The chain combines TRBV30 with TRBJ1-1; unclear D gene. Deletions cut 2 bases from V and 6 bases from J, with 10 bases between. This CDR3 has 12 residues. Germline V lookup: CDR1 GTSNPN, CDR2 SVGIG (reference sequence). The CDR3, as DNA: TGTGCCTGGAGTCCACTCCTCGCTGAAGCTTTCTTT. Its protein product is CAWSPLLAEAFF.